The clone carrying this T cell receptor (delta chain) has ten or more counts. With CATT, TCRdb re-called clones from the RT-PCR reads. Altogether 15,000 to 19,000 delta-chain clones are present, 9% to 9.5% being singletons, with the ten largest covering around 60%. In germline, CDR1 is GEAIGNYY, CDR2 EKD. CDR3 length equals 18 residues. The V gene lost 3 bases and the J gene lost 1 base, with 23 bases spanning the gap. This sample is part of a study of gamma-delta T cells after stem cell transplantation. What was sequenced was gamma-delta T cells. The V gene is TRDV2, the J gene TRDJ1; maybe TRDD3 (6 bases). The receptor's source is a human donor. It is not recorded whose cells these are; they may come from a transplant donor. The CDR3 reads CACDSLRGETRVTDKLIF. CDR3 nucleotide sequence: TGTGCCTGTGACTCATTACGGGGGGAGACGCGTGTCACCGATAAACTCATCTTT.